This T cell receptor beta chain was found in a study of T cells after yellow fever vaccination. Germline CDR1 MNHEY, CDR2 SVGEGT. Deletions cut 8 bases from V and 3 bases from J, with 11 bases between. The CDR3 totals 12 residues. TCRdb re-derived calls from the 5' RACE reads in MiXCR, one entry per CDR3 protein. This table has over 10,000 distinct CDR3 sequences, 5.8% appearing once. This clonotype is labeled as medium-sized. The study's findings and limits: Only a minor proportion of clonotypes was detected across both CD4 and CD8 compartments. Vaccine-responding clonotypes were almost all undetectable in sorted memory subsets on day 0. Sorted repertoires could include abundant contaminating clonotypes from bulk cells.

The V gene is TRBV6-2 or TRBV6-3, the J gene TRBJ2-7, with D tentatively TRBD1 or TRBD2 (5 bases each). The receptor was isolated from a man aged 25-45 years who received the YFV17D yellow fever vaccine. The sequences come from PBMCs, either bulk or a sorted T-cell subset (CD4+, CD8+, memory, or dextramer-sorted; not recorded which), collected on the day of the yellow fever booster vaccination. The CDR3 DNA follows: TGTGCCAGCGCGTGGGGGAGCTACGAGCAGTACTTC. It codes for CASAWGSYEQYF.